This entry is about one T cell receptor (beta chain). The target antigen is unknown. Assay used: immunoSEQ multiplex PCR; TCRdb lists only in-frame clones, some missing. The repertoire includes roughly 120,000 clones, 70% to 85% of them detected once, and over 5% sits in the top ten. CDR3 length equals 12 residues. The V gene end was trimmed by 4 bases and the J gene end by 15 bases; junction bases not matched to a gene: 9. CDR1 is SGHTA and CDR2 is FQGNSA in the germline V gene. This entry is derived from a study of T cell responses to AZD1222 COVID-19 vaccine. Study results and limitations: No repertoire was sampled before or during the peak T cell response, only after it. Among the donors, most were white British and more were female, and clonal diversity was possibly underestimated. Along spike, vaccine-associated CD4 TCRs were found throughout, with dominance at 160-218 and 743-854. Spike-specific TCR repertoires showed rising breadth and depth after two AZD1222 doses.

The receptor was derived from an adult in good health. The chain recombines TRBV7-2 with TRBJ2-1; TRBD1 aligns across 7 bases. Sequences were derived from peripheral blood, sampled on day 0 of AZD1222 vaccination. CDR3 protein: CASSSLGQTGFF. The CDR3 DNA reads TGTGCCAGCAGCTCGCTGGGACAGACAGGGTTCTTC.